One sample yielded the 26 T cell receptor beta chains listed below, sequenced in a study of response to subunit inactivated influenza vaccine. Using its own MiXCR run on the RT-PCR reads, TCRdb lists one record per CDR3 protein. Of over 650,000 distinct CDR3 sequences listed, around 18% are singletons. Sequencing used PBMCs from blood, obtained 5 days after vaccination. The receptors stem from a man aged 50 to 59 who received an inactivated influenza vaccine.

This CDR3 reads CASSSPLIRSSYNEQFF. The CDR3 region has the DNA TGTGCCAGCAGTTCCCCACTCATACGTTCCTCCTACAATGAGCAGTTCTTC. The chain is built from TRBV6-5 and TRBJ2-1; D remains unclear. V lost 4 bases to trimming and J lost 0 bases, with 16 bases between them. Looked up from germline, CDR1 is MNHEY and CDR2 is SVGAGI. This CDR3 contains 17 residues.

The CDR3 region has the DNA TGTGCCAGCAGCTTAGAATCCGGCAGTAGCTACGAGCAGTACTTC. Translation gives CASSLESGSSYEQYF. The chain uses TRBV7-2 and TRBJ2-7; D is unclear. Germline V lookup: CDR1 SGHTA, CDR2 FQGNSA. V gave up 1 base and J gave up 3 bases, with 13 bases separating them. CDR3 size: 15 residues.

This clonotype was found many times. The V gene is TRBV5-1, the J gene TRBJ2-4; 9 nucleotides align to TRBD1. Looked up from germline, CDR1 is SGHRS and CDR2 is YFSETQ. Germline trimming cut 5 bases from V and 5 bases from J; bases unmatched to any gene: 14. This CDR3 comprises 17 residues. The CDR3 sequence is CASRKGTGMRPENIQYF. The DNA for the CDR3 is TGCGCCAGCAGGAAGGGGACAGGGATGCGGCCTGAAAACATTCAGTACTTC.

The sample holds a few counts of this clonotype. The chain carries TRBV7-2 and TRBJ1-1; unclear D gene. There are 15 residues in the CDR3. V lost 1 base and J lost 0, with 9 bases in between. In germline, CDR1 is SGHTA, CDR2 FQGNSA. The CDR3 DNA follows: TGTGCCAGCAGCTTAGGTCTAGGGATGAACACTGAAGCTTTCTTT. Its protein product is CASSLGLGMNTEAFF.

This clonotype was seen many times. The genes are TRBV7-9 and TRBJ2-7; 9 bases map to TRBD2. CDR1 and CDR2 (germline): SEHNR, FQNEAQ (reference sequence). The CDR3 sequence is 15 residues long. V lost 4 bases and J lost 6; bases outside the gene matches: 10. This chain's CDR3 is CASSSRTSVRPEQYF. The CDR3 nucleotides are TGTGCCAGCAGCTCGAGGACTAGCGTGAGACCCGAGCAGTACTTC.

The V call is TRBV6-1, the J call TRBJ2-1; TRBD1 matches at 7 bases. Germline trimming cut 0 bases from V and 6 bases from J; bases unmatched to any gene: 5. CDR3 length: 15 amino acids. The V gene's germline CDR1 is MNHNS and CDR2 SASEGT. The DNA of the CDR3 is TGTGCCAGCAGTGAAGCTGGCGCAGGGGGCAATGAGCAGTTCTTC. Translating gives CASSEAGAGGNEQFF.

This clonotype was seen many times. This chain links TRBV27 with TRBJ2-1; TRBD1 aligns across 9 bases. V lost 5 bases and J lost 8; bases outside the gene matches: 7. Germline V lookup: CDR1 MNHEY, CDR2 SMNVEV (reference sequence). The CDR3 spans 14 residues. The CDR3 protein is CASSIRTGVHEQFF. The DNA for the CDR3 is TGTGCCAGCAGTATCAGGACAGGGGTGCATGAGCAGTTCTTC.

This clonotype was seen repeatedly, ten times or more. This chain connects TRBV4-2 to TRBJ2-1; TRBD2 matches at 9 bases. This CDR3 is 17 amino acids long. Germline V lookup: CDR1 LGHNA, CDR2 YNFKEQ. V lost 0 bases, J lost 6 bases, and 9 bases stayed unmatched. CDR3 residues: CASSQDWRGLAANEQFF. The DNA for the CDR3 is TGTGCCAGCAGCCAAGACTGGAGGGGACTAGCCGCCAATGAGCAGTTCTTC.

This clonotype was found many times. This chain connects TRBV7-8 to TRBJ2-1; TRBD2 matches 8 bases. Trimming cost V 5 bases and J 4 bases; bases outside gene matches: 7. The germline gives CDR1 SGHVS, CDR2 FQNEAQ. CDR3 length: 15 amino acids. The CDR3 DNA sequence: TGTGCCAGCAGCACCACTAGCGGATCGTACAATGAGCAGTTCTTC. Amino acid sequence: CASSTTSGSYNEQFF. Using reference TRBV7-8 and TRBJ2-1 for the parts outside the CDR3, the full variable domain is GAGVSQSPRYKVAKRGQDVALRCDPISGHVSLFWYQQALGQGPEFLTYFQNEAQLDKSGLPSDRFFAERPEGSVSTLKIQRTQQEDSAVYLCASSTTSGSYNEQFFGPGTRLTVL.

This clonotype occurred a few times. V is TRBV20-1 and J is TRBJ2-1, with D hard to call. Between the trimmed V and J ends, which lost 3 bases and 10 bases, there was a span of 16 bases. Per the germline V gene, CDR1 is DFQATT and CDR2 is SNEGSKA (reference sequence). This CDR3 contains 13 residues. Here the CDR3 reads CSARAPPVWEQFF. The CDR3 coding sequence is TGCAGTGCTAGGGCGCCCCCAGTCTGGGAGCAGTTCTTC.

This clonotype was seen at least ten times. The rearrangement uses TRBV12-3 or TRBV12-4 and TRBJ2-1; D is tentatively TRBD1 or TRBD2 (5 bases each). Trimming pared 0 bases from V and 7 bases from J, leaving 16 bases between. The CDR3 covers 16 residues. CDR3 DNA sequence: TGTGCCAGCAGTTTAGCGCTAGGGACCGGCGGGAATGAGCAGTTCTTC. The encoded protein is CASSLALGTGGNEQFF.

This clonotype was counted a few times. This sequence joins TRBV13 and TRBJ2-7; D gene unclear. V was pared by 1 base and J by 1 base, with 14 bases between. The CDR3 consists of 16 residues. CDR1 and CDR2 (germline): PRHDT, FYEKMQ (reference sequence). CDR3: CASSLVRQSLSYEQYF. As DNA, the CDR3 is TGTGCCAGCAGCTTAGTTCGCCAGTCTTTATCCTACGAGCAGTACTTC. Supplemented by reference TRBV13 and TRBJ2-7, the full variable domain reads AAGVIQSPRHLIKEKRETATLKCYPIPRHDTVYWYQQGPGQDPQFLISFYEKMQSDKGSIPDRFSAQQFSDYHSELNMSSLELGDSALYFCASSLVRQSLSYEQYFGPGTRLTVT.

The table lists this clonotype with a few counts. The chain uses TRBV12-3 or TRBV12-4 and TRBJ2-6, with D unclear. The CDR3 loop spans 16 amino acids. Trimming removed 10 bases at V and 1 base at J, with 17 bases between. CDR3 bases: TGTGCCATCCTTGGACGTACCCAATCTGGGGCCAACGTCCTGACTTTC. This translates into CAILGRTQSGANVLTF.

This clonotype was seen a few times. The CDR3 nucleotides read TGTGCCTGGAGTCCAGGCGGGGGGTTCTACAATGAGCAGTTCTTC. It codes for CAWSPGGGFYNEQFF. The chain joins TRBV30 to TRBJ2-1; 8 nucleotides match TRBD2. CDR1 GTSNPN and CDR2 SVGIG come from the germline V gene (reference sequence). V shed 2 bases and J 3 bases; nucleotides not matched to a gene: 6. CDR3 length: 15 amino acids.

V usage is TRBV7-2 and J usage is TRBJ2-7; D remains ambiguous. The CDR3 extends over 15 amino acids. Germline CDR1 is SGHTA and CDR2 is FQGNSA. Trimming shortened V by 5 bases and J by 3 bases, and 17 bases separated the two germline ends. The CDR3 reads CASSPTPVRLYEQYF. The CDR3 bases are TGTGCCAGCAGCCCCACCCCCGTTCGGCTCTACGAGCAGTACTTC.

V usage is TRBV6-5 and J usage is TRBJ2-7, with TRBD1 identical over 7 bases. V shed 4 bases, J shed 0 bases, and the junction held 6 bases outside the gene matches. CDR3 size: 15 residues. Germline CDR1 MNHEY, CDR2 SVGAGI. CDR3 DNA sequence: TGTGCCAGCAGTTCCGGACAGGAAAGCTCCTACGAGCAGTACTTC. Translated: CASSSGQESSYEQYF.

This chain uses TRBV12-3 or TRBV12-4 with TRBJ2-2; perhaps TRBD1 as D (6 bases). The CDR3 spans 15 residues. Trimming took off 3 bases at V and 4 bases at J, with 12 bases between the two ends. CDR3 coding DNA: TGTGCCAGCAGTTTGGGCAGGGGCGGCACCGGGGAGCTGTTTTTT. This encodes CASSLGRGGTGELFF.

The V gene is TRBV10-3, the J gene TRBJ2-1, with unresolved D. CDR3 length: 12 residues. V was trimmed by 7 bases and J by 8 bases, leaving 12 bases between them. From germline, CDR1 is ENHRY and CDR2 SYGVKD. The CDR3 coding sequence is TGTGCCATCAACGGCGGTTTGGATGAGCAGTTCTTC. Translated, it gives CAINGGLDEQFF.

This clonotype was counted a few times. The rearrangement links TRBV12-3 or TRBV12-4 to TRBJ2-2; 14 positions match TRBD2. The CDR3 loop spans 16 amino acids. V dropped 5 bases and J dropped 1; count of bases not matched to a gene: 0. CDR3 coding DNA: TGTGCCAGCAGTGGGACTAGCGGGGGGAACACCGGGGAGCTGTTTTTT. Amino acid sequence: CASSGTSGGNTGELFF.

The chain links TRBV7-2 to TRBJ2-2, with 7 bases matching TRBD1. The CDR3 contains 15 residues. Trimming took 0 bases from V and 4 from J; bases not matched to a gene: 2. The germline V gene encodes CDR1 SGHTA and CDR2 FQGNSA. In DNA form, the CDR3 reads TGTGCCAGCAGCTTAGCTACAGGGGTCACCGGGGAGCTGTTTTTT. It codes for CASSLATGVTGELFF. Supplemented by reference TRBV7-2 and TRBJ2-2, the full variable domain reads GAGVSQSPSNKVTEKGKDVELRCDPISGHTALYWYRQSLGQGLEFLIYFQGNSAPDKSGLPSDRFSAERTGGSVSTLTIQRTQQEDSAVYLCASSLATGVTGELFFGEGSRLTVL.

This clonotype was counted ten times or more. The chain is built from TRBV6-2 or TRBV6-3 and TRBJ2-5; tentative D call: TRBD2 (5 bases). Germline loops: CDR1 MNHEY, CDR2 SVGEGT. This CDR3 has 13 amino acids. V lost 1 base and J lost 2, with 5 bases in between. As DNA, the CDR3 is TGTGCCAGCAGTTACTGGGAGCAAGAGACCCAGTACTTC. Residues: CASSYWEQETQYF.

The chain is built from TRBV4-3 and TRBJ1-2; D uncertain. The CDR3 consists of 14 residues. V lost 6 bases, J lost 3 bases, and 14 bases lay in between. CDR1 and CDR2 (germline): LGHNA, YSLEER. DNA of the CDR3: TGCGCCAGCAGTAAGAGCCGATCAGACTATGGCTACACCTTC. Translated, it gives CASSKSRSDYGYTF.

This rearrangement joins TRBV4-1 to TRBJ2-1; D may be TRBD1 (6 bases). The CDR3 extends over 17 amino acids. The V and J ends lost 5 bases and 0 bases respectively, with 17 bases between them. The germline CDR1 and CDR2 sequences are MGHRA and YSYEKL. CDR3 loop: CASSWGLSVSSYNEQFF. In DNA form, the CDR3 reads TGCGCCAGCAGCTGGGGGCTCTCTGTAAGCTCCTACAATGAGCAGTTCTTC.

The rearrangement joins TRBV28 to TRBJ1-4, with unresolved D. The CDR3 covers 16 residues. Trimming removed 5 bases at V and 5 bases at J, with 18 bases between. Germline V lookup: CDR1 MDHEN, CDR2 SYDVKM. The CDR3 is CASSPRGRPKNEKLFF. CDR3 bases: TGTGCCAGCAGTCCCCGAGGACGCCCAAAAAATGAAAAACTGTTTTTT. The complete variable domain, with remaining parts taken from reference TRBV28 and TRBJ1-4, reads DVKVTQSSRYLVKRTGEKVFLECVQDMDHENMFWYRQDPGLGLRLIYFSYDVKMKEKGDIPEGYSVSREKKERFSLILESASTNQTSMYLCASSPRGRPKNEKLFFGSGTQLSVL.

This clonotype was counted between two and nine times. The chain couples TRBV25-1 to TRBJ2-2; 7 bases fit TRBD1. CDR1 and CDR2 (germline): MGHDK, SYGVNS. J gave up 6 bases and V 2 bases, and 6 bases lay outside the gene matches. The CDR3 consists of 15 residues. CDR3 coding DNA: TGTGCCAGCAGTGAACGCGGAGACAGGGCCGGGGAGCTGTTTTTT. It yields the protein CASSERGDRAGELFF.

The chain joins TRBV7-2 to TRBJ2-3; 8 bases are shared with TRBD2. This CDR3 region has 14 residues. Trimming at V came to 7 bases and at J to 4 bases, leaving 7 bases not matched to a gene. The germline CDR1 and CDR2 sequences are SGHTA and FQGNSA. The CDR3 bases are TGTGCCAGCACCCCTGGACTAGCTGCAGATACGCAGTATTTT. The encoded protein is CASTPGLAADTQYF.